This T cell receptor beta chain was obtained from a study of T cells in Graves' hyperthyroidism and ophthalmopathy. Amplification of TCR beta CDR3 regions was performed using RNA transcripts as template. With the HTBI primer set, the TCR CDR3 went through a first round of RT-PCR. TCRdb redid the calling of the multiplex PCR reads with MiXCR, one entry per CDR3 protein. The table shows about 250,000 distinct CDR3 sequences, with almost 25% occurring only once. Ophthalmopathy cases met thresholds of Clinical Activity Score at least 3, NOSPECS grade at least 4 and duration under 3 months. This clonotype was recorded many times. V shed 2 bases, J shed 4 bases, and the junction held 10 bases outside the gene matches. CDR3 size: 16 residues.

This TCR derives from a middle-aged woman with Graves' ophthalmopathy. This chain uses TRBV12-3 or TRBV12-4 with TRBJ2-7; TRBD2 agrees at 8 bases. Material for sequencing was blood. Here the CDR3 reads CASSLLAGLDGYEQYF. The CDR3 bases are TGTGCCAGCAGTTTATTGGCGGGACTAGACGGGTACGAGCAGTACTTC.